This T cell receptor beta chain stems from a study of Ad26.COV2.S vaccination and SARS-CoV-2 variants. Trimming pared 6 bases from V and 1 base from J, leaving 19 bases between. The CDR3 contains 17 residues. CDR1 is MGHRA, CDR2 YSYEKL, per germline. Points on this clone: What it binds is not known.

Sequencing used immunoSEQ multiplex PCR; TCRdb keeps in-frame clones, though not all of them. The sample carries about 350,000 clones, about 92% recorded once. Findings of the study overall: The breadth of spike-specific CD8+ and CD4+ T cell responses after vaccination was reportedly substantial. Greater spike-specific TCR breadth was seen in vaccine recipients than in placebo recipients. Recipients of either vaccine or placebo displayed similar breadth of non-spike TCRs. TCR breadth and depth analyses may have underestimated total T cell responses.

The sequencing here drew on peripheral blood, taken after recovery from COVID-19. V usage is TRBV4-1 and J usage is TRBJ2-1, with D perhaps matching TRBD2 (7 bases). This clonotype was obtained from a human donor who had recovered from COVID-19. The CDR3, as DNA: TGCGCCAGCAGTCCCGAGGGGGGGCAGGGGTCCTACAATGAGCAGTTCTTC. Amino acids: CASSPEGGQGSYNEQFF.